Listed below are T cell receptor beta chains from one sample, sequenced in a study of T cell responses to AZD1222 COVID-19 vaccine. Only in-frame clones appear in the TCRdb table, and some are missing; sequencing was by immunoSEQ multiplex PCR. The profile covers about 160,000 clones, with 85% to 90% appearing a single time and about 4.5% taken by the ten largest. This sample comprised peripheral blood, obtained 28 days after the second AZD1222 dose. The receptors were gathered from an adult who received the AZD1222 COVID-19 vaccine. Both conserved end residues are part of each CDR3. The order of the fields is V gene, D gene, J gene, clone size, CDR3 protein, CDR3 DNA. The D gene is left open where the match is weak. The size of a clone is reported for some rows only, either as once, few or many, or as a class for expanded clones.

v_gene: TRBV7-8; d_gene: .; j_gene: TRBJ2-1; abundance: .; CDR3aa: CASSLYYSGDEQFF; CDR3nt: TGTGCCAGCAGCTTATATTATAGCGGCGATGAGCAGTTCTTC
v_gene: TRBV19; d_gene: TRBD1; j_gene: TRBJ2-7; abundance: .; CDR3aa: CASSTLGGRGPDSYEQYF; CDR3nt: TGTGCCAGTAGTACATTGGGGGGCAGGGGGCCCGACTCCTACGAGCAGTACTTC
v_gene: TRBV14; d_gene: .; j_gene: TRBJ2-3; abundance: once; CDR3aa: CASSQGPRQPTDTQYF; CDR3nt: TGTGCCAGCAGCCAAGGACCACGACAACCCACAGATACGCAGTATTTT
v_gene: TRBV4-2; d_gene: TRBD1; j_gene: TRBJ1-2; abundance: few; CDR3aa: CASSQDWDSNYGYTF; CDR3nt: TGTGCCAGCAGCCAAGATTGGGACAGTAACTATGGCTACACCTTC
v_gene: TRBV7-2; d_gene: .; j_gene: TRBJ2-5; abundance: .; CDR3aa: CASSLGQKETQYF; CDR3nt: TGTGCCAGCAGCTTGGGGCAGAAAGAGACCCAGTACTTC
v_gene: TRBV12-3/TRBV12-4; d_gene: .; j_gene: TRBJ1-2; abundance: .; CDR3aa: CASGGAGYTF; CDR3nt: TGTGCCAGCGGAGGAGCAGGCTACACCTTC
v_gene: TRBV7-9; d_gene: .; j_gene: TRBJ2-2; abundance: .; CDR3aa: CASSTPSGELFF; CDR3nt: TGTGCCAGCAGCACCCCCAGCGGGGAGCTGTTTTTT
v_gene: TRBV5-4; d_gene: .; j_gene: TRBJ1-6; abundance: .; CDR3aa: CASSSTTDNNSPLHF; CDR3nt: TGTGCCAGCAGTTCCACGACGGATAATAATTCACCCCTCCACTTT
v_gene: TRBV2; d_gene: TRBD1; j_gene: TRBJ1-2; abundance: .; CDR3aa: CASRRQGYGYTF; CDR3nt: TGTGCCAGCAGGAGACAGGGGTATGGCTACACCTTC
v_gene: TRBV27; d_gene: .; j_gene: TRBJ2-7; abundance: .; CDR3aa: CASSPGDSYEQYF; CDR3nt: TGTGCCAGCAGTCCGGGGGACAGCTACGAGCAGTACTTC
v_gene: TRBV19; d_gene: TRBD2; j_gene: TRBJ2-2; abundance: .; CDR3aa: CASRTSGGTRELFF; CDR3nt: TGTGCCAGCAGGACTAGCGGGGGGACCCGGGAGCTGTTTTTT
v_gene: TRBV3-1/TRBV3-2; d_gene: .; j_gene: TRBJ2-3; abundance: .; CDR3aa: CASSQLLGGSTQYF; CDR3nt: TGTGCCAGCAGCCAGCTGCTAGGGGGGAGTACACAGTATTTT
v_gene: TRBV5-3; d_gene: TRBD2; j_gene: TRBJ2-7; abundance: .; CDR3aa: CARSSWRELAIEQYF; CDR3nt: TGTGCCAGAAGCTCTTGGCGCGAACTAGCGATCGAGCAGTACTTC
v_gene: TRBV18; d_gene: .; j_gene: TRBJ1-2; abundance: .; CDR3aa: CASSTYQEDTGYTF; CDR3nt: TGTGCCAGCTCTACCTATCAAGAGGATACCGGCTACACCTTC
v_gene: TRBV19; d_gene: .; j_gene: TRBJ1-3; abundance: .; CDR3aa: CASSKVDSPNTIYF; CDR3nt: TGTGCCAGTAGTAAGGTGGACAGCCCGAACACCATATATTTT
v_gene: TRBV18; d_gene: .; j_gene: TRBJ1-3; abundance: .; CDR3aa: CASSPLDPPNTIYF; CDR3nt: TGTGCCAGCTCACCACTCGACCCCCCCAACACCATATATTTT
v_gene: TRBV7-2; d_gene: .; j_gene: TRBJ1-5; abundance: .; CDR3aa: CASSLSWGRDQPQHF; CDR3nt: TGTGCCAGCAGCTTAAGTTGGGGAAGAGATCAGCCCCAGCATTTT
v_gene: TRBV6-2/TRBV6-3; d_gene: .; j_gene: TRBJ1-2; abundance: .; CDR3aa: CASSYYSKGTSYGYTF; CDR3nt: TGTGCCAGCAGTTACTACAGCAAGGGGACCTCCTATGGCTACACCTTC
v_gene: TRBV5-1; d_gene: .; j_gene: TRBJ1-1; abundance: .; CDR3aa: CATKVGTDTEAFF; CDR3nt: TGCGCCACCAAAGTCGGTACGGACACTGAAGCTTTCTTT
v_gene: TRBV5-1; d_gene: TRBD2; j_gene: TRBJ2-3; abundance: .; CDR3aa: CASSLGAGIVSSTDTQYF; CDR3nt: TGCGCCAGCAGCTTGGGAGCGGGGATTGTTTCTAGCACAGATACGCAGTATTTT
v_gene: TRBV19; d_gene: .; j_gene: TRBJ2-2; abundance: .; CDR3aa: CASSMVGRGSGELFF; CDR3nt: TGTGCCAGTAGTATGGTAGGGAGAGGATCCGGGGAGCTGTTTTTT
v_gene: TRBV6-4; d_gene: .; j_gene: TRBJ1-2; abundance: .; CDR3aa: CASSDSGQSYGYTF; CDR3nt: TGTGCCAGCAGTGACTCGGGACAATCCTATGGCTACACCTTC
v_gene: TRBV7-9; d_gene: .; j_gene: TRBJ2-5; abundance: .; CDR3aa: CASSAGGETQYF; CDR3nt: TGTGCCAGCAGCGCTGGGGGGGAGACCCAGTACTTC
v_gene: TRBV2; d_gene: .; j_gene: TRBJ1-3; abundance: .; CDR3aa: CASTPEVSGNTIYF; CDR3nt: TGTGCCAGCACCCCGGAGGTTTCTGGAAACACCATATATTTT
v_gene: TRBV19; d_gene: .; j_gene: TRBJ1-2; abundance: .; CDR3aa: CASRDRRSYGYTF; CDR3nt: TGTGCCAGTAGGGACCGACGATCCTATGGCTACACCTTC
v_gene: TRBV11-2; d_gene: .; j_gene: TRBJ2-7; abundance: .; CDR3aa: CASSLSPGTEQYF; CDR3nt: TGTGCCAGCAGCTTAAGTCCGGGCACCGAGCAGTACTTC
v_gene: TRBV2; d_gene: .; j_gene: TRBJ2-7; abundance: few; CDR3aa: CASTGGSATSYEQYF; CDR3nt: TGTGCCAGCACCGGGGGCTCCGCGACCTCCTACGAGCAGTACTTC
v_gene: TRBV19; d_gene: .; j_gene: TRBJ1-6; abundance: .; CDR3aa: CASSINRAGAGSPLHF; CDR3nt: TGTGCCAGTAGTATAAATCGGGCAGGGGCCGGATCACCCCTCCACTTT
v_gene: TRBV5-1; d_gene: .; j_gene: TRBJ1-1; abundance: .; CDR3aa: CASSLGQQNTEAFF; CDR3nt: TGCGCCAGCAGCTTGGGACAGCAGAACACTGAAGCTTTCTTT
v_gene: TRBV9; d_gene: TRBD1; j_gene: TRBJ2-3; abundance: .; CDR3aa: CASSVQTGSTDTQYF; CDR3nt: TGTGCCAGCAGCGTCCAGACAGGGAGCACAGATACGCAGTATTTT
v_gene: TRBV30; d_gene: .; j_gene: TRBJ2-1; abundance: .; CDR3aa: CAWSVQLAAYNEQFF; CDR3nt: TGTGCCTGGAGTGTTCAGCTGGCGGCGTACAATGAGCAGTTCTTC
v_gene: TRBV7-2; d_gene: .; j_gene: TRBJ1-1; abundance: .; CDR3aa: CASSLVRNTEAFF; CDR3nt: TGTGCCAGCAGCTTGGTAAGGAACACTGAAGCTTTCTTT
v_gene: TRBV10-3; d_gene: .; j_gene: TRBJ2-7; abundance: .; CDR3aa: CAIGAGPYEQYF; CDR3nt: TGTGCCATCGGGGCGGGGCCCTACGAGCAGTACTTC
v_gene: TRBV3-1/TRBV3-2; d_gene: .; j_gene: TRBJ2-2; abundance: once; CDR3aa: CASSPRTAITGELFF; CDR3nt: TGTGCCAGCAGCCCTCGGACAGCCATCACCGGGGAGCTGTTTTTT
v_gene: TRBV9; d_gene: TRBD1; j_gene: TRBJ1-2; abundance: .; CDR3aa: CASSLTSGQAGYGYTF; CDR3nt: TGTGCCAGCAGCCTGACCTCGGGACAGGCAGGGTATGGCTACACCTTC
v_gene: TRBV11-2; d_gene: TRBD2; j_gene: TRBJ2-3; abundance: .; CDR3aa: CASSFWAGGGTDTQYF; CDR3nt: TGTGCCAGCAGCTTTTGGGCGGGGGGCGGCACAGATACGCAGTATTTT
v_gene: TRBV12-3/TRBV12-4; d_gene: .; j_gene: TRBJ2-1; abundance: .; CDR3aa: CASSFWDEQFF; CDR3nt: TGTGCCAGCAGTTTTTGGGATGAGCAGTTCTTC
v_gene: TRBV4-2; d_gene: TRBD1; j_gene: TRBJ1-4; abundance: .; CDR3aa: CASSLLGQGNEKLFF; CDR3nt: TGTGCCAGCAGCCTTTTGGGACAGGGAAATGAAAAACTGTTTTTT
v_gene: TRBV11-2; d_gene: .; j_gene: TRBJ1-1; abundance: .; CDR3aa: CASRPRASMNTEAFF; CDR3nt: TGTGCCAGCAGACCTAGGGCCAGCATGAACACTGAAGCTTTCTTT
v_gene: TRBV14; d_gene: TRBD1; j_gene: TRBJ1-4; abundance: .; CDR3aa: CASSQQGGLFF; CDR3nt: TGTGCCAGCAGCCAACAGGGGGGATTGTTTTTT
v_gene: TRBV5-6; d_gene: .; j_gene: TRBJ1-1; abundance: .; CDR3aa: CASSLRDEGFMNTEAFF; CDR3nt: TGTGCCAGCAGCTTGAGGGACGAGGGTTTCATGAACACTGAAGCTTTCTTT
v_gene: TRBV3-1/TRBV3-2; d_gene: .; j_gene: TRBJ2-7; abundance: .; CDR3aa: CASSHHRSPLQEQYF; CDR3nt: TGTGCCAGCAGCCACCACCGGTCCCCCCTACAGGAGCAGTACTTC
v_gene: TRBV12-3/TRBV12-4; d_gene: TRBD1; j_gene: TRBJ1-1; abundance: .; CDR3aa: CASSLDRADEAFF; CDR3nt: TGTGCCAGCAGTTTGGACAGGGCCGATGAAGCTTTCTTT
v_gene: TRBV10-3; d_gene: TRBD1; j_gene: TRBJ2-2; abundance: .; CDR3aa: CAIRLTGENTGELFF; CDR3nt: TGTGCCATCAGGTTGACAGGGGAGAACACCGGGGAGCTGTTTTTT
v_gene: TRBV11-2; d_gene: .; j_gene: TRBJ1-2; abundance: .; CDR3aa: CASSSQVSTYGYTF; CDR3nt: TGTGCCAGCAGCTCCCAGGTCAGCACCTATGGCTACACCTTC
v_gene: TRBV7-9; d_gene: TRBD1; j_gene: TRBJ1-1; abundance: .; CDR3aa: CASSLLQGETEAFF; CDR3nt: TGTGCCAGCAGCCTACTCCAGGGGGAAACTGAAGCTTTCTTT
v_gene: TRBV11-1; d_gene: .; j_gene: TRBJ2-1; abundance: .; CDR3aa: CASSFDRRNEQFF; CDR3nt: TGTGCCAGCAGCTTCGACCGCCGAAATGAGCAGTTCTTC
v_gene: TRBV3-1/TRBV3-2; d_gene: .; j_gene: TRBJ1-4; abundance: .; CDR3aa: CASSRAGTQGEKLFF; CDR3nt: TGTGCCAGCAGCCGCGCAGGGACGCAGGGGGAAAAACTGTTTTTT
v_gene: TRBV19; d_gene: TRBD2; j_gene: TRBJ2-4; abundance: .; CDR3aa: CASSIVASGGTWNTQYF; CDR3nt: TGTGCCAGTAGTATAGTCGCTAGCGGGGGGACGTGGAACACTCAGTACTTC
v_gene: TRBV3-1/TRBV3-2; d_gene: .; j_gene: TRBJ2-1; abundance: .; CDR3aa: CASSSRKLGWGEQFF; CDR3nt: TGTGCCAGCAGCTCTAGGAAGTTAGGATGGGGTGAGCAGTTCTTC
v_gene: TRBV6-5; d_gene: .; j_gene: TRBJ1-4; abundance: .; CDR3aa: CASSYSGGGANEKLFF; CDR3nt: TGTGCCAGCAGTTACTCCGGGGGAGGCGCTAATGAAAAACTGTTTTTT
v_gene: TRBV19; d_gene: .; j_gene: TRBJ2-3; abundance: .; CDR3aa: CASSIPGVGTDTQYF; CDR3nt: TGTGCCAGTAGTATTCCTGGGGTAGGCACAGATACGCAGTATTTT
v_gene: TRBV3-1/TRBV3-2; d_gene: .; j_gene: TRBJ2-1; abundance: .; CDR3aa: CASSTTSGPQGDEQFF; CDR3nt: TGTGCCAGCAGCACAACTAGCGGACCTCAGGGGGATGAGCAGTTCTTC